The 2 T cell receptor beta chains reported below all come from one sample, sequenced in a study of blood T cell repertoires in COVID-19. Some clones are missing from TCRdb's copy, which holds only in-frame ones; the method was immunoSEQ multiplex PCR. The sample contains 300,000 to 350,000 clones, 88% of which appear only once. The sequencing sample was made of peripheral blood. These receptors were taken from a woman in her 70s with COVID-19, enrolled during active disease.

This clone was counted a single time. The chain joins TRBV7-2 to TRBJ2-1; D gene unclear. Trimming stripped 6 bases from V and 10 bases from J, with 16 bases between. The length of the CDR3 is 13 residues. Germline V gene data show CDR1 as SGHTA and CDR2 as FQGNSA. The chain's CDR3 is CASSWVGVVEQFF. The CDR3 bases are TGTGCCAGCAGTTGGGTCGGAGTTGTGGAGCAGTTCTTC.

This rearrangement joins TRBV30 to TRBJ2-3; 11 nucleotides line up with TRBD2. The J segment lost 5 bases and the V segment lost 5 bases, leaving 9 bases of the junction unmatched. CDR1 and CDR2 (germline): GTSNPN, SVGIG (reference sequence). The CDR3 has 15 amino acids. The CDR3 reads CAWAGSGGAGDTQYF. Here the CDR3 DNA reads TGTGCCTGGGCGGGTAGCGGGGGGGCCGGAGATACGCAGTATTTT.